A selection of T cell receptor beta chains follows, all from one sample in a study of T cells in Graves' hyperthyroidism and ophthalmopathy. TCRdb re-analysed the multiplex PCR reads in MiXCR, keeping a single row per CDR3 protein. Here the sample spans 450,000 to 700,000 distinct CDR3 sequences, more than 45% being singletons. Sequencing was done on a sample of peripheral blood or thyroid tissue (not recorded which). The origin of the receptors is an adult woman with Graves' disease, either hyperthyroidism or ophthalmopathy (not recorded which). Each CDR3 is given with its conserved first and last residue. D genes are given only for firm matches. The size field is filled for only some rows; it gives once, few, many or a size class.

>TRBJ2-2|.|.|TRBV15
CATSRGLSGYAGELFF
TGTGCCACCAGCAGAGGGTTGTCTGGTTACGCCGGGGAGCTGTTTTTT
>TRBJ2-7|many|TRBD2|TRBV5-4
CASRPGTAGGTSYEQYF
TGTGCCAGCAGACCAGGGACAGCGGGAGGTACCTCCTACGAGCAGTACTTC
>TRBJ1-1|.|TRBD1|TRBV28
CASSLEQGAFGGTEAFF
TGTGCCAGCAGTTTAGAACAGGGGGCGTTTGGGGGCACTGAAGCTTTCTTT
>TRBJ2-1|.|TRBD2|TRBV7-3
CASSILAGGPGEQFF
TGTGCCAGCAGTATACTAGCGGGAGGTCCTGGTGAGCAGTTCTTC
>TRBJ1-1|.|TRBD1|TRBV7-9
CASSEGDRKAFF
TGTGCCAGCAGCGAAGGGGACAGAAAAGCTTTCTTT
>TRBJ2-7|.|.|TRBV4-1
CASSQVETRGTYEQYF
TGCGCCAGCAGCCAAGTCGAGACTAGGGGGACCTACGAGCAGTACTTC
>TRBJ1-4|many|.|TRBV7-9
CASRRPNEKLFF
TGTGCCAGCAGACGTCCTAATGAAAAACTGTTTTTT
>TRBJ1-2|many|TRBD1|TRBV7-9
CASSLGSGGQRTSYGYTF
TGTGCCAGCAGCTTAGGCTCGGGGGGACAGAGGACCTCCTATGGCTACACCTTC
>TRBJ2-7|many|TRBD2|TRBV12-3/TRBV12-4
CASAPGLADYEQYF
TGTGCCAGCGCCCCGGGACTAGCGGACTACGAGCAGTACTTC
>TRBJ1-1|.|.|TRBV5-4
CASSLGERRGNTEAFF
TGTGCCAGCAGCTTGGGGGAAAGAAGAGGGAACACTGAAGCTTTCTTT
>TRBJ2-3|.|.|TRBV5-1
CASSLGILGGGSDTQYF
TGCGCCAGCAGCTTGGGGATACTGGGAGGCGGATCAGATACGCAGTATTTT
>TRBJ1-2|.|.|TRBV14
CANTGQHYGYTF
TGTGCCAACACCGGACAGCACTATGGCTACACCTTC
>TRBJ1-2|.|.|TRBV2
CASSEAGFGGYTF
TGTGCCAGCAGTGAAGCGGGGTTCGGTGGCTACACCTTC
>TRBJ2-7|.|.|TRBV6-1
CASRTGSYEQYF
TGTGCCAGCAGGACCGGGAGCTACGAGCAGTACTTC